The T cell receptor beta chain under discussion was sequenced for a study of T cell repertoires in cytomegalovirus infection. TCRdb itself ran the reads through MiXCR, one entry per CDR3 protein. The data contain 450,000 to 550,000 distinct CDR3 sequences, approximately 15% of them singletons. The CDR3 has 17 residues. Germline CDR1 SGHDT, CDR2 YYEEEE. Losses at the gene ends were 4 bases for V and 2 bases for J; bases not matched to a gene: 9. This rearrangement joins TRBV5-6 to TRBJ2-1, with 10 bases fitting TRBD2. The specimen was CD8+ T cells from PBMCs. This receptor was taken from a human donor in good health (CMV status not recorded). Some clones in this sample may be carry-over from other donors' samples. In DNA, the CDR3 is TGTGCCAGCAGCCCATCCCAGCGGGAGGGCCCCTACAATGAGCAGTTCTTC. Translating gives CASSPSQREGPYNEQFF.